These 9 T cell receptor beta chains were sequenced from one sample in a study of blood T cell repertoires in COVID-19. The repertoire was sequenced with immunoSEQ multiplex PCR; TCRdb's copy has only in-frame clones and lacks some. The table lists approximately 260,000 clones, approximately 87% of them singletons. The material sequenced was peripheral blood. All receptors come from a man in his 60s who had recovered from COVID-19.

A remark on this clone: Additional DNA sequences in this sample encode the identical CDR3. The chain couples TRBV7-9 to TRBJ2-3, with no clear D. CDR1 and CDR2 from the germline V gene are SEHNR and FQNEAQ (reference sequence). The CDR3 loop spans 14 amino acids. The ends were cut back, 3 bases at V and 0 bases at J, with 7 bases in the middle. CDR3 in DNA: TGTGCCAGCAGCTTTGACTCAAGCACAGATACGCAGTATTTT. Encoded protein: CASSFDSSTDTQYF.

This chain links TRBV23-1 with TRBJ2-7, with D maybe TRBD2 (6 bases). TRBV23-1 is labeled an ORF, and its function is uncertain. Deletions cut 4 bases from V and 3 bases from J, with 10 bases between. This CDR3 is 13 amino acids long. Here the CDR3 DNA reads TGCGCCAGCAGTCTAACCGGGAGCTACGAGCAGTACTTC. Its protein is CASSLTGSYEQYF.

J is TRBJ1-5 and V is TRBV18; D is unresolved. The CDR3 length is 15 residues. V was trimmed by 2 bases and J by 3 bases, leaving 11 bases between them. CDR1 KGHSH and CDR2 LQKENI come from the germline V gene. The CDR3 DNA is TGTGCCAGCTCACCAGGCCGGCAGGACAATCAGCCCCAGCATTTT. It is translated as CASSPGRQDNQPQHF.

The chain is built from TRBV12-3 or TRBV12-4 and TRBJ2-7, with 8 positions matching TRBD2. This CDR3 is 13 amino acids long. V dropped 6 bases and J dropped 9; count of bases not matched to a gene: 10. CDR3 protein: CASRAGTRGGQYF. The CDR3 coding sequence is TGTGCCAGCAGAGCCGGGACCCGGGGGGGGCAGTACTTC.

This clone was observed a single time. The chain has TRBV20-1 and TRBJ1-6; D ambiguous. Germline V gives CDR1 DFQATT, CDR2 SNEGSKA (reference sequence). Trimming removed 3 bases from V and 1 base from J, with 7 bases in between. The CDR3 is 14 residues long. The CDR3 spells CSASPLSYNSPLHF. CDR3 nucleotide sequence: TGCAGTGCTAGTCCCCTTTCCTATAATTCACCCCTCCACTTT.

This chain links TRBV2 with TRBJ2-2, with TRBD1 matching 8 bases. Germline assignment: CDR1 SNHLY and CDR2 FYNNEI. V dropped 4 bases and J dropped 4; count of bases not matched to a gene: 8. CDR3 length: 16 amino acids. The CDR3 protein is CASSVGRGLSTGELFF. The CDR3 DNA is TGTGCCAGCAGTGTGGGCAGGGGGCTGAGCACCGGGGAGCTGTTTTTT.

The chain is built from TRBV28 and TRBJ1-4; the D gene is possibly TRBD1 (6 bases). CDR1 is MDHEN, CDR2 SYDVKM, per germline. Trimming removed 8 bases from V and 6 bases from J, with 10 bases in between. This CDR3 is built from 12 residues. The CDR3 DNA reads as TGTGCCAGCGGACAGAGGTATGAAAAACTGTTTTTT. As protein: CASGQRYEKLFF.

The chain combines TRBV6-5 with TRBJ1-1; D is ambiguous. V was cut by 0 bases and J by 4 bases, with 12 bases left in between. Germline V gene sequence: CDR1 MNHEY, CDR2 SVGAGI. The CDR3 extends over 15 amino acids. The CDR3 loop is CASSYSRVFGTEAFF. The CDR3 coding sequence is TGTGCCAGCAGTTACTCGAGAGTCTTCGGCACTGAAGCTTTCTTT.

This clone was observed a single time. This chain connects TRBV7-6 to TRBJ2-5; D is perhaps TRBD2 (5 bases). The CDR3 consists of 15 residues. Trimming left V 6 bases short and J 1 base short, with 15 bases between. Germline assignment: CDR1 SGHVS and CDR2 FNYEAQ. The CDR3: CASRAGVATQETQYF. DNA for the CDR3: TGTGCCAGCAGAGCCGGGGTGGCTACCCAAGAGACCCAGTACTTC.